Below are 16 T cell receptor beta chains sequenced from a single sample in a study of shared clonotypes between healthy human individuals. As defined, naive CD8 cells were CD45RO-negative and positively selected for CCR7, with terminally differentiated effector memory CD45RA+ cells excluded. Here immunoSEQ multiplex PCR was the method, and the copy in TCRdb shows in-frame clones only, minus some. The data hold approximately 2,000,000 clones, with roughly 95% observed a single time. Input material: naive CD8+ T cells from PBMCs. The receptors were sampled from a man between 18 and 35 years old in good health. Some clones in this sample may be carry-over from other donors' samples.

The DNA of the CDR3 is TGTGCCAGAAGCTTAGGGGGCTTGGGGGAGCTGTTTTTT. It translates to CARSLGGLGELFF. The chain uses TRBV7-5 and TRBJ2-2; the DNA was not used to check the table's D call, TRBD1. TRBV7-5 is annotated as a pseudogene. This CDR3 comprises 13 residues.

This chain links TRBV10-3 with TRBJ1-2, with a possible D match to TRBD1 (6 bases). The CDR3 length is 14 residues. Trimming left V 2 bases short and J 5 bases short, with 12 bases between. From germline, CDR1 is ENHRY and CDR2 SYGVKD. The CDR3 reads CAISERGASYGYTF. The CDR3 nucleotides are TGTGCCATCAGTGAGCGGGGGGCATCTTATGGCTACACCTTC.

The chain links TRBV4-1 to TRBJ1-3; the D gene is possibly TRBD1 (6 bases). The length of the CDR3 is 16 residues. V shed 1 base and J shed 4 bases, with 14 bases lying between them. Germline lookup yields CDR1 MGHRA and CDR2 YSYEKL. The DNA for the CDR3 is TGCGCCAGCAGCCAAGCGCGTCCAGGGGTCGGAAACACCATATATTTT. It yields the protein CASSQARPGVGNTIYF.

This CDR3 reads CASSFSDRDQGYTF. For the CDR3, the DNA is TGCGCCAGCAGCTTTTCCGACAGGGACCAGGGCTACACCTTC. The rearrangement links TRBV5-1 to TRBJ1-2; the match to TRBD1 covers 7 bases. V dropped 2 bases and J dropped 8; count of bases not matched to a gene: 9. Germline CDR1 reads SGHRS; CDR2 reads YFSETQ. The CDR3 contains 14 residues.

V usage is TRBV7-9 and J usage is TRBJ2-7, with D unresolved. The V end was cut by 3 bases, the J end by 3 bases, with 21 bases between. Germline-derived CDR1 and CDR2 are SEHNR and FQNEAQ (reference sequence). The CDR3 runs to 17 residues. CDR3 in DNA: TGTGCCAGCAGCTTTTACCTCTTCTACCGCCCCGGCTACGAGCAGTACTTC. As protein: CASSFYLFYRPGYEQYF.

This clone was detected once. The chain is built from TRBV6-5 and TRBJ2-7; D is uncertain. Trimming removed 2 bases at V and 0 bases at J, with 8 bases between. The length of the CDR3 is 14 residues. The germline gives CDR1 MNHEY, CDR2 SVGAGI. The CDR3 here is CASSYNPGSYEQYF. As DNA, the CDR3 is TGTGCCAGCAGTTACAATCCGGGCTCCTACGAGCAGTACTTC.

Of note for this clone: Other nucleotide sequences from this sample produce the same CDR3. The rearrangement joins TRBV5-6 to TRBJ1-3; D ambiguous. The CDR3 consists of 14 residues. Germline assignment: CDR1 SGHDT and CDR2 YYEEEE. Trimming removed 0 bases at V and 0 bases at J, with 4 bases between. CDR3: CASSLGVSGNTIYF. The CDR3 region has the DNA TGTGCCAGCAGCTTGGGGGTCTCTGGAAACACCATATATTTT.

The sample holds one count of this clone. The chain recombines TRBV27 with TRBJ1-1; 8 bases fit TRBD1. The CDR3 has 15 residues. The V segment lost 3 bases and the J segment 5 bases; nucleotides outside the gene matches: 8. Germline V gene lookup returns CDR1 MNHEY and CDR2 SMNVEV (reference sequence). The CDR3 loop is CASSFIGQGVTEAFF. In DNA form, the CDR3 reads TGTGCCAGCAGTTTCATTGGACAGGGTGTGACTGAAGCTTTCTTT.

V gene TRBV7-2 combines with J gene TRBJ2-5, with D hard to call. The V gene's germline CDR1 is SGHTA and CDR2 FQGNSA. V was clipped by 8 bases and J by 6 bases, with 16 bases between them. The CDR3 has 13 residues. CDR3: CASRRRSEQTQYF. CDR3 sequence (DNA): TGTGCCAGCCGAAGAAGGAGCGAACAGACCCAGTACTTC.

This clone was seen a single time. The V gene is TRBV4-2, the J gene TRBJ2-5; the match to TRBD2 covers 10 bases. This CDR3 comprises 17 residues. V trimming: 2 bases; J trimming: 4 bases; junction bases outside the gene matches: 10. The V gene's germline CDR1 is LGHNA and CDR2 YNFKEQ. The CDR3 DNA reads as TGTGCCAGCAGCCAACTAAGCGGGAGGGCCAATGGAGAGACCCAGTACTTC. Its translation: CASSQLSGRANGETQYF.

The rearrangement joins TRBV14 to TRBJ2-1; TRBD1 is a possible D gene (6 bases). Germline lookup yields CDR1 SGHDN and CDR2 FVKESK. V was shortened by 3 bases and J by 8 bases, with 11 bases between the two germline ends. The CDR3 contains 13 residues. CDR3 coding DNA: TGTGCCAGCAGCCATAACACAGGGTATGAGCAGTTCTTC. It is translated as CASSHNTGYEQFF.

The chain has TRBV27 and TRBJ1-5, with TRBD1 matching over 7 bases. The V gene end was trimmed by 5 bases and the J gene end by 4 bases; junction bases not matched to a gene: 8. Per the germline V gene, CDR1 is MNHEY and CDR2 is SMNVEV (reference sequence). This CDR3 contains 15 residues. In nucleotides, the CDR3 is TGTGCCAGCAGTCTCATGACAGGGTTGAATCAGCCCCAGCATTTT. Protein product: CASSLMTGLNQPQHF.

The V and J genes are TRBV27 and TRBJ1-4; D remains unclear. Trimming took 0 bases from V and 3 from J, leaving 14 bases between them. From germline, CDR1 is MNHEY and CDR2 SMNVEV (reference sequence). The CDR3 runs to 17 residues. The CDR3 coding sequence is TGTGCCAGCAGTTTATCGGCCGGCTGGCGAGCTAATGAAAAACTGTTTTTT. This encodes CASSLSAGWRANEKLFF. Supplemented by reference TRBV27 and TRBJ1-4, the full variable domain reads EAQVTQNPRYLITVTGKKLTVTCSQNMNHEYMSWYRQDPGLGLRQIYYSMNVEVTDKGDVPEGYKVSRKEKRNFPLILESPSPNQTSLYFCASSLSAGWRANEKLFFGSGTQLSVL.

The CDR3 is CASSWDSRYDNEQFF. CDR3 nucleotide sequence: TGTGCCAGCAGCTGGGACTCCCGTTACGACAATGAGCAGTTCTTC. This chain links TRBV5-4 with TRBJ2-1; weak D call: TRBD2 (6 bases). This CDR3 comprises 15 residues. CDR1 SGHNT and CDR2 YYREEE come from the germline V gene (reference sequence). V lost 3 bases and J lost 5, with 15 bases in between. The whole variable domain, filled in from reference TRBV5-4 and TRBJ2-1, reads ETGVTQSPTHLIKTRGQQVTLRCSSQSGHNTVSWYQQALGQGPQFIFQYYREEENGRGNFPPRFSGLQFPNYSSELNVNALELDDSALYLCASSWDSRYDNEQFFGPGTRLTVL.

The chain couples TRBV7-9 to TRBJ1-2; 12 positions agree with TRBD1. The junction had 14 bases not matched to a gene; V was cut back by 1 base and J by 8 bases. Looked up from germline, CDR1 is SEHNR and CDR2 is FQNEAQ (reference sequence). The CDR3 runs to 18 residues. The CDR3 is CASSLGGPGTGGARGYTF. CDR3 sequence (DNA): TGTGCCAGCAGCTTAGGAGGCCCCGGGACAGGGGGCGCAAGGGGCTACACCTTC.

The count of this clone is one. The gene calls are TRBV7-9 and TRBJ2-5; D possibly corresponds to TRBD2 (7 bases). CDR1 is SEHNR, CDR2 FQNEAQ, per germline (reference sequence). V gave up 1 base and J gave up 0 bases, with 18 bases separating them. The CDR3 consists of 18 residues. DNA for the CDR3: TGTGCCAGCAGCTTAGGAGAGATAGTAGGGGGGGACCAAGAGACCCAGTACTTC. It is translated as CASSLGEIVGGDQETQYF.